One and the same sample provided the 11 T cell receptor beta chains below, sequenced in a study of cytomegalovirus exposure and HLA in healthy donors. It was with 60 Vbeta and 13 Jbeta primers that the PCR ran. Sequenced by immunoSEQ multiplex PCR; TCRdb stores in-frame clones only, minus some. This table has some 200,000 clones, roughly 78% appearing once. Source material: PBMCs. The receptors were gathered from a girl under 18 in good health and CMV-seropositive.

The V call is TRBV4-3, the J call TRBJ2-7, with D tentatively TRBD2 (5 bases). Trimming took 4 bases from V and 3 from J, leaving 16 bases between them. Per the germline V gene, CDR1 is LGHNA and CDR2 is YSLEER. The CDR3 spans 15 residues. For the CDR3, the DNA is TGCGCCAGCAGCCGACACTTTTCGGGGAACTACGAGCAGTACTTC. Its protein is CASSRHFSGNYEQYF.

The chain combines TRBV5-4 with TRBJ2-4; 7 nucleotides match TRBD1. This CDR3 spans 14 amino acids. V dropped 0 bases and J dropped 8; count of bases not matched to a gene: 5. Germline assignment: CDR1 SGHNT and CDR2 YYREEE (reference sequence). CDR3 nucleotides: TGTGCCAGCAGCTTGGGAGGGGGCGAGTACATTCAGTACTTC. Translating it yields CASSLGGGEYIQYF.

V is TRBV13 and J is TRBJ2-4, with 8 bases matching TRBD2. The germline V gene encodes CDR1 PRHDT and CDR2 FYEKMQ (reference sequence). CDR3 size: 17 residues. Unmatched junction bases numbered 4, after V lost 0 bases and J lost 0 bases. CDR3 coding DNA: TGTGCCAGCAGCTTAGGGGACCTAGCGGGAGCCAAAAACATTCAGTACTTC. Translated: CASSLGDLAGAKNIQYF.

The chain recombines TRBV6-6 with TRBJ2-1; D perhaps matches TRBD2 (5 bases). This CDR3 region has 12 residues. Germline-derived CDR1 and CDR2 are MNHNY and SVGAGI (reference sequence). The V and J ends lost 6 bases and 10 bases respectively, with 13 bases between them. CDR3 DNA: TGTGCCAGCAGGACCGACTACGGAGAGCAGTTCTTC. As protein: CASRTDYGEQFF.

The chain uses TRBV30 and TRBJ1-2; no clear D gene. From germline, CDR1 is GTSNPN and CDR2 SVGIG (reference sequence). There are 11 residues in the CDR3. Trimming shortened V by 1 base and J by 8 bases, and 8 bases separated the two germline ends. CDR3 DNA sequence: TGTGCCTGGAGTGGTGGAGCGGGCTACACCTTC. Translation gives CAWSGGAGYTF.

This clone appeared a few times. The V and J genes are TRBV6-5 and TRBJ1-2; the match to TRBD1 covers 9 bases. Germline-derived CDR1 and CDR2 are MNHEY and SVGAGI. V dropped 4 bases and J dropped 5; count of bases not matched to a gene: 5. The CDR3 is made up of 14 amino acids. DNA for the CDR3: TGTGCCAGCAGTTCCCCGGACAGGGGTTATGGCTACACCTTC. It translates to CASSSPDRGYGYTF.

This clone was seen a few times. The chain employs TRBV12-5 and TRBJ2-2; 12 nucleotides match TRBD1. From germline, CDR1 is LGHNT and CDR2 FRNRAP. V lost 3 bases, J lost 3 bases, and 2 bases stayed unmatched. The CDR3 is made up of 16 amino acids. The CDR3 nucleotides read TGTGCTAGTGGTTTAGGGACAGGGGGCTACACCGGGGAGCTGTTTTTT. The encoded protein is CASGLGTGGYTGELFF.

The V and J genes are TRBV11-2 and TRBJ2-1; 8 bases are shared with TRBD2. V was pared by 1 base and J by 9 bases, with 11 bases of the junction left unmatched. Germline V lookup: CDR1 SGHAT, CDR2 FQNNGV. There are 16 residues in the CDR3. CDR3 DNA: TGTGCCAGCAGCTTAGTGGGACTCGGGGGGGCGCGTGAGCAGTTCTTC. Translating it yields CASSLVGLGGAREQFF.

The rearrangement joins TRBV7-2 to TRBJ2-5, with TRBD2 identical over 9 bases. This CDR3 comprises 15 residues. The V gene's germline CDR1 is SGHTA and CDR2 FQGNSA. Germline trimming cut 4 bases from V and 5 bases from J; bases unmatched to any gene: 8. CDR3 DNA sequence: TGTGCCAGCAGCTCGGGGGTAGCGGGGGCCGAGACCCAGTACTTC. Its translation: CASSSGVAGAETQYF.

This clone was found a few times. The chain combines TRBV29-1 with TRBJ2-7, with D possibly matching TRBD2 (6 bases). The CDR3 covers 13 residues. CDR1 is SQVTM and CDR2 is ANQGSEA in the germline V gene. V was cut by 8 bases and J by 3 bases, with 17 bases left in between. CDR3 amino acids: CSTRGAGNYEQYF. The CDR3 bases are TGCAGCACACGTGGGGCGGGAAACTACGAGCAGTACTTC.

This chain connects TRBV4-2 to TRBJ2-7; perhaps TRBD2 as D (5 bases). Trimming took 4 bases from V and 7 from J, leaving 11 bases between them. This CDR3 is built from 12 residues. The germline CDR1 and CDR2 sequences are LGHNA and YNFKEQ. The CDR3 reads CASSPQTGEQYF. CDR3 DNA sequence: TGTGCCAGCAGCCCCCAGACGGGAGAGCAGTACTTC.